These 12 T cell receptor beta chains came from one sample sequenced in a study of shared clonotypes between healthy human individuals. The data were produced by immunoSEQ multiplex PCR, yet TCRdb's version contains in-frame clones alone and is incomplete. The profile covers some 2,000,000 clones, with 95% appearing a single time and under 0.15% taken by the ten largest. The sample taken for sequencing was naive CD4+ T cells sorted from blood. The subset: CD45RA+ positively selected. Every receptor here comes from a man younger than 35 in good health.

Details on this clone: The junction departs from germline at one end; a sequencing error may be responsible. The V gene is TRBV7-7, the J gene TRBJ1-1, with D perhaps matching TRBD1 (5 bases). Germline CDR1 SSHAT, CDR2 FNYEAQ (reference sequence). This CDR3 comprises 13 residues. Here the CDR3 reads CASSLMAGMEAFF. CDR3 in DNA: TGTGCTAGCAGCTTAATGGCAGGGATGGAAGCTTTCTTT.

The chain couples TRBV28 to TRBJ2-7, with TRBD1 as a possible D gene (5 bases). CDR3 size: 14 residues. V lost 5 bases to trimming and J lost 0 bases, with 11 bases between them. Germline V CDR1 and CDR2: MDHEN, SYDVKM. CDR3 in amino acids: CASSIRVSSYEQYF. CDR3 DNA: TGTGCCAGCAGTATCAGGGTGAGCTCCTACGAGCAGTACTTC.

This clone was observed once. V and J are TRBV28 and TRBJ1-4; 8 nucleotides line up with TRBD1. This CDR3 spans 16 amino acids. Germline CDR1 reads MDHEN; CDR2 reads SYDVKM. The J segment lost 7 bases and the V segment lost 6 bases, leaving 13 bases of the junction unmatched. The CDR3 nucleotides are TGTGCCAGCAGCTCCGTCAGGGGGCGCGAGGGTGAAAAACTGTTTTTT. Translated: CASSSVRGREGEKLFF.

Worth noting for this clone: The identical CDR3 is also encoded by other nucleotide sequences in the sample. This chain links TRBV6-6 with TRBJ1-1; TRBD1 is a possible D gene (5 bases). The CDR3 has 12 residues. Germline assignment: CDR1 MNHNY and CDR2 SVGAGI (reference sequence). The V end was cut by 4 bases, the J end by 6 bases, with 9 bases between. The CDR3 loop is CASSWDRPEAFF. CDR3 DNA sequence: TGTGCCAGCAGTTGGGACCGCCCTGAAGCTTTCTTT.

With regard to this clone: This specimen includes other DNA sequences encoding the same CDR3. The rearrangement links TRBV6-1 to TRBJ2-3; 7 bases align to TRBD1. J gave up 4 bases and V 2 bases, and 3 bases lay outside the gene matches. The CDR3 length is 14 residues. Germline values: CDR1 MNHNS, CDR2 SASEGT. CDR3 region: CASSERGGADTQYF. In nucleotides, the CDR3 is TGTGCCAGCAGTGAAAGAGGGGGCGCAGATACGCAGTATTTT.

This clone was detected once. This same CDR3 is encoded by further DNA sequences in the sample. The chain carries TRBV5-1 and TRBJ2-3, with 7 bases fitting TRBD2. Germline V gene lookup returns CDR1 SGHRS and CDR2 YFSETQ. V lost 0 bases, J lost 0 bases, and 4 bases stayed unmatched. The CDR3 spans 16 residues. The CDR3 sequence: CASSLGAGTSTDTQYF. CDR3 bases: TGCGCCAGCAGCTTGGGAGCGGGGACTAGCACAGATACGCAGTATTTT.

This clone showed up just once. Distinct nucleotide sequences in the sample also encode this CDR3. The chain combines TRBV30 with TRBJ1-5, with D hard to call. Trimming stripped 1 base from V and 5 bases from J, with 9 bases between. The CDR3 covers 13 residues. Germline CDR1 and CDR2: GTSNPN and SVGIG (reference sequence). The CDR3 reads CAWSGQGDQPQHF. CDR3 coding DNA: TGTGCCTGGAGTGGACAAGGCGATCAGCCCCAGCATTTT.

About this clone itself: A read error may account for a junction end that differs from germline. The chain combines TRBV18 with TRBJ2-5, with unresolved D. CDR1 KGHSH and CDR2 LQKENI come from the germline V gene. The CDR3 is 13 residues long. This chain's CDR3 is CASLPPTGETQYF. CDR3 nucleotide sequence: TGTGCCAGCTTACCACCTACGGGAGAGACCCAGTACTTC. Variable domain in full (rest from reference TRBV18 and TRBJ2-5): NAGVMQNPRHLVRRRGQEARLRCSPMKGHSHVYWYRQLPEEGLKFMVYLQKENIIDESGMPKERFSAEFPKEGPSILRIQQVVRGDSAAYFCASLPPTGETQYFGPGTRLLVL.

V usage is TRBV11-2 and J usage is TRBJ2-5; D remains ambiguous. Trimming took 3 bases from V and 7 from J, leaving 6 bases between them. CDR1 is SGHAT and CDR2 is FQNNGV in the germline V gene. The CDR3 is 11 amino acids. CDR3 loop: CASSFSGTQYF. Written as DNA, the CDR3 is TGTGCCAGCAGCTTCTCTGGGACCCAGTACTTC. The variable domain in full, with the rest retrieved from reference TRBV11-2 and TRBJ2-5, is EAGVAQSPRYKIIEKRQSVAFWCNPISGHATLYWYQQILGQGPKLLIQFQNNGVVDDSQLPKDRFSAERLKGVDSTLKIQPAKLEDSAVYLCASSFSGTQYFGPGTRLLVL.

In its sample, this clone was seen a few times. CDR3 DNA sequence: TGTGCCAGCGGACGGACAGTTAATGAAAAACTGTTTTTT. Its translation: CASGRTVNEKLFF. V gene TRBV6-1 combines with J gene TRBJ1-4; tentative D call: TRBD1 (6 bases). Deletions cut 8 bases from V and 4 bases from J, with 11 bases between. The germline V gene has CDR1 MNHNS and CDR2 SASEGT. This CDR3 has 13 residues.

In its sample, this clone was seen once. In DNA form, the CDR3 reads TGTGCCAGCAGTGAATGGACAGGGGGCTCGGCTTATGGCTACACCTTC. It encodes CASSEWTGGSAYGYTF. The rearrangement links TRBV6-1 to TRBJ1-2; the match to TRBD1 covers 11 bases. The CDR3 totals 16 residues. Germline trimming cut 2 bases from V and 5 bases from J; bases unmatched to any gene: 7. Per the germline V gene, CDR1 is MNHNS and CDR2 is SASEGT.

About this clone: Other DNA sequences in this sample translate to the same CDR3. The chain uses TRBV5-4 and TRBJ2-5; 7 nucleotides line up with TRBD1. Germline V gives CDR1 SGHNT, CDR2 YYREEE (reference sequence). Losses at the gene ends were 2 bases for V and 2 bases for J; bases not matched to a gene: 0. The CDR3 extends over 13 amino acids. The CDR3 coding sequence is TGTGCCAGCAGCTTACAGGGGCAAGAGACCCAGTACTTC. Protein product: CASSLQGQETQYF.